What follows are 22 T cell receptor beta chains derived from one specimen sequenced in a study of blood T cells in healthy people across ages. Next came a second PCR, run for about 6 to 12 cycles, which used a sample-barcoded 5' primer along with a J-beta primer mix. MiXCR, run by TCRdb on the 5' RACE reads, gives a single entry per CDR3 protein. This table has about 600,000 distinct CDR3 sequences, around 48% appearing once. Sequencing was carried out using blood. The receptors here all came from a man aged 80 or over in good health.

CDR3: CASRNEKLFF. The CDR3, as DNA: TGTGCCAGCAGGAATGAAAAACTGTTTTTT. This rearrangement joins TRBV6-6 to TRBJ1-4; D unclear. Trimming took 6 bases from V and 5 from J, leaving 1 base between them. CDR1 and CDR2 from the germline V gene are MNHNY and SVGAGI (reference sequence). The CDR3 is made up of 10 amino acids.

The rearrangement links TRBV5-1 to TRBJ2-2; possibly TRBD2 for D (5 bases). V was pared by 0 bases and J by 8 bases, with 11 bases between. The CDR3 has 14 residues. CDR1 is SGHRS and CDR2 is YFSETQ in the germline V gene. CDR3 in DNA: TGCGCCAGCAGCTTGGTGCCTAGCACTGGGGAGCTGTTTTTT. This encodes CASSLVPSTGELFF.

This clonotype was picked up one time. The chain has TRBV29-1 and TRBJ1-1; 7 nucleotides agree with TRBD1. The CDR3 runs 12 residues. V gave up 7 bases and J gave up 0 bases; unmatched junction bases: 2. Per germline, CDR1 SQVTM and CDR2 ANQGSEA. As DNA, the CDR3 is TGCAGCGCAGGGGGATTGAACACTGAAGCTTTCTTT. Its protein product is CSAGGLNTEAFF.

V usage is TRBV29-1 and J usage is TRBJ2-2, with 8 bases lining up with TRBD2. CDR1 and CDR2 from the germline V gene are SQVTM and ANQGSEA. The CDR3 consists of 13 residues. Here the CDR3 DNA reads TGCACCGACCGGACTAGCAGCACCGGGGAGCTGTTTTTT. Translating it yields CTDRTSSTGELFF.

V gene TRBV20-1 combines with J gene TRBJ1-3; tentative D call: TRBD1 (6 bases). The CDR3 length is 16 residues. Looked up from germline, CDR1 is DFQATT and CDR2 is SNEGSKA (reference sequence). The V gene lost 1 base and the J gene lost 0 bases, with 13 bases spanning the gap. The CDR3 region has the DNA TGCAGTGCTAGAGCAAGGTGGGGGCCCTCTGGAAACACCATATATTTT. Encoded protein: CSARARWGPSGNTIYF.

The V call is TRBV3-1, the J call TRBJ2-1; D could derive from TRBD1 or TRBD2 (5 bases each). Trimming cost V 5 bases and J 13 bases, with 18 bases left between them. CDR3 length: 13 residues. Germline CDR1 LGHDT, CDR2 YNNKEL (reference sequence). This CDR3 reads CASSFEASGTQFF. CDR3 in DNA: TGTGCCAGCAGCTTCGAGGCGAGTGGGACCCAGTTCTTC.

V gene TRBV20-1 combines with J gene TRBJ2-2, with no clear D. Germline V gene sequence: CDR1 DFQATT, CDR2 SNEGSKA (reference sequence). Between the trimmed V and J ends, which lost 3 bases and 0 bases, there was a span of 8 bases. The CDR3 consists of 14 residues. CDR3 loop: CSARWAANTGELFF. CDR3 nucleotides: TGCAGTGCTAGGTGGGCAGCGAACACCGGGGAGCTGTTTTTT.

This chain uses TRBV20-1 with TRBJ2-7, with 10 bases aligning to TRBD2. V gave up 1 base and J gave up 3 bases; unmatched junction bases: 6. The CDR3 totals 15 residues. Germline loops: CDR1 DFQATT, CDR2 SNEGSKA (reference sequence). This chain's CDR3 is CSARVRLAGVYEQYF. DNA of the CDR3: TGCAGTGCTAGAGTTAGGCTAGCGGGGGTCTACGAGCAGTACTTC.

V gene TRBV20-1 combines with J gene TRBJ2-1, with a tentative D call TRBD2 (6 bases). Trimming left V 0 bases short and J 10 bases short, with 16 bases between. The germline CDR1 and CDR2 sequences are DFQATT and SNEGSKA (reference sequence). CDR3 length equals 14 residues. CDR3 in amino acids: CSARDPIGRDEQFF. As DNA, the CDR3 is TGCAGTGCTAGAGATCCCATCGGGAGAGACGAGCAGTTCTTC.

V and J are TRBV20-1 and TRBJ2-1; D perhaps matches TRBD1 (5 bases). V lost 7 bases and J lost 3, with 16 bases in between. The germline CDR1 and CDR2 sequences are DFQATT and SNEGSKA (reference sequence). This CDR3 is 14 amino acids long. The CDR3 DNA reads TGCAGTGTTCCTGACAGACCTGGCTACAATGAGCAGTTCTTC. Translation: CSVPDRPGYNEQFF.

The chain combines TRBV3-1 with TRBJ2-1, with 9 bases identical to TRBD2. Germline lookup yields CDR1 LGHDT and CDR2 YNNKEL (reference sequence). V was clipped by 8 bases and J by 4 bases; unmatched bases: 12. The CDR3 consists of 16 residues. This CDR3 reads CASGRTETSGYNEQFF. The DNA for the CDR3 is TGTGCCAGCGGCCGCACCGAGACTAGCGGATACAATGAGCAGTTCTTC.

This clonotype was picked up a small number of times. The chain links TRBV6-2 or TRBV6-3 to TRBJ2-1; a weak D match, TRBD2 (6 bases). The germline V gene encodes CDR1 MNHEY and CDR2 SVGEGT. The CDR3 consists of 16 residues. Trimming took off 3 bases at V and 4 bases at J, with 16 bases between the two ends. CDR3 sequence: CASSYFGGTSYNEQFF. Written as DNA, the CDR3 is TGTGCCAGCAGTTATTTTGGCGGGACCAGTTACAATGAGCAGTTCTTC.

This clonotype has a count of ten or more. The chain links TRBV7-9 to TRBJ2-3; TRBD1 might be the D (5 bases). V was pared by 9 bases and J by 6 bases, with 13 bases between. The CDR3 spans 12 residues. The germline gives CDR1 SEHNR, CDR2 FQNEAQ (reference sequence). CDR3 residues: CASRQGPDTQYF. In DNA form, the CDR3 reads TGTGCCAGTCGGCAGGGTCCCGATACGCAGTATTTT.

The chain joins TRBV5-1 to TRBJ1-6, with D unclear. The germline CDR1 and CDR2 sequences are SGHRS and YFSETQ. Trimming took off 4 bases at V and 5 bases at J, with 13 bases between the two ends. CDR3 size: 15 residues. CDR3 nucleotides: TGCGCCAGCAGCCCCCAGTCCAGGAATAATTCACCCCTCCACTTT. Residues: CASSPQSRNNSPLHF.

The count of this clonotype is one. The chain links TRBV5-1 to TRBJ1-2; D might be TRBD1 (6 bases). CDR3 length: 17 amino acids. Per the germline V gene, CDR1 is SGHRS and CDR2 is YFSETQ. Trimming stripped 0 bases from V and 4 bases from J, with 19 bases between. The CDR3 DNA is TGCGCCAGCAGCTTGGATCCTCGGCAGGGGCGCACCTATGGCTACACCTTC. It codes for CASSLDPRQGRTYGYTF.

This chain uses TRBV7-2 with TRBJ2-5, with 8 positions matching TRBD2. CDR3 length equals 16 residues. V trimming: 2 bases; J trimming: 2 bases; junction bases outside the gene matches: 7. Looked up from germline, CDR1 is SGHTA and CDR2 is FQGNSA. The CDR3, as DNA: TGTGCCAGCAGCTTAAGTGGGACTAGTGCTCAAGAGACCCAGTACTTC. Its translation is CASSLSGTSAQETQYF.

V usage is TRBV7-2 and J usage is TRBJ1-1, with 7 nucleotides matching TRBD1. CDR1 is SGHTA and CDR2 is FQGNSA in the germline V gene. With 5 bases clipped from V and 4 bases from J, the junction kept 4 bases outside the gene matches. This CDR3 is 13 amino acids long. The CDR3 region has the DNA TGTGCCAGCAGCCTACAGGGGAGCACTGAAGCTTTCTTT. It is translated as CASSLQGSTEAFF.

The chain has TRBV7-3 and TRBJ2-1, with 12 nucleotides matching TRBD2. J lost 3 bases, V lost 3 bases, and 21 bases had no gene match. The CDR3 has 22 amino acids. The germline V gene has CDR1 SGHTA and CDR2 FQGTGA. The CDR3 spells CASSFLSSATSGRPASYNEQFF. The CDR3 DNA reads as TGTGCCAGCAGCTTCCTGAGCTCAGCGACTAGCGGGAGACCCGCAAGCTACAATGAGCAGTTCTTC.

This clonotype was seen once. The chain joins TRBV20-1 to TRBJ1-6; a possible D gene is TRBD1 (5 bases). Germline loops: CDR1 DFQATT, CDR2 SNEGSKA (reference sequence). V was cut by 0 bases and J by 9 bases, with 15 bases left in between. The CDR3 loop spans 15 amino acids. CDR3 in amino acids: CSARDLRSGSSPLHF. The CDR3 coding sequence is TGCAGTGCTAGAGATCTAAGGTCAGGGAGTTCACCCCTCCACTTT.

DNA for the CDR3: TGCAGCGTTGATACGGCAGCGCTAGATACGCAGTATTTT. It translates to CSVDTAALDTQYF. This rearrangement joins TRBV29-1 to TRBJ2-3; D uncertain. V lost 3 bases to trimming and J lost 5 bases, with 12 bases between them. There are 13 residues in the CDR3. Germline CDR1 and CDR2: SQVTM and ANQGSEA.

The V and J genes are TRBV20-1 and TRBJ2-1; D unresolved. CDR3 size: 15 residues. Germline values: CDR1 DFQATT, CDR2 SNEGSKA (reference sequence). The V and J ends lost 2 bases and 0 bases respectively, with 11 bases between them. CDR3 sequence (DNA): TGCAGTGCTAGAAGTCCGCCTCCCTCCTACAATGAGCAGTTCTTC. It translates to CSARSPPPSYNEQFF.

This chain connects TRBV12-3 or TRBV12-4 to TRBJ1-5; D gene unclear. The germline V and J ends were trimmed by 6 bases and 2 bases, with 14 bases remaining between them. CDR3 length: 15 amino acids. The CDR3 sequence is CASSLASRGNQPQHF. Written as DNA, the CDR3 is TGTGCCAGCAGCCTGGCTAGCCGGGGCAATCAGCCCCAGCATTTT.